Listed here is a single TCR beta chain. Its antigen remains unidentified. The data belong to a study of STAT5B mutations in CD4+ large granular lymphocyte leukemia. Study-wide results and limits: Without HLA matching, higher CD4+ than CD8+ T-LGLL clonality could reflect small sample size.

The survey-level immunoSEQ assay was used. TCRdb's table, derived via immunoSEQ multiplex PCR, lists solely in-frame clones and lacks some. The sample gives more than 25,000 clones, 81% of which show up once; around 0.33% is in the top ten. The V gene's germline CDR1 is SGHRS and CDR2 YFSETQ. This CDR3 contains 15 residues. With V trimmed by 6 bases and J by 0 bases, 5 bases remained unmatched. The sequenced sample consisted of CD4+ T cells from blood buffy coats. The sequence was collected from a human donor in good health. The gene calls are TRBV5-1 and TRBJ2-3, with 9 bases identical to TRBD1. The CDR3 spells CASNPGTGSTDTQYF. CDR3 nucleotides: TGCGCCAGCAATCCCGGGACAGGGAGCACAGATACGCAGTATTTT.